What follows are 16 T cell receptor beta chains derived from one specimen sequenced in a study of cytotoxic CD8 clonotypes in ibrutinib-treated CLL. TCRdb keeps only in-frame clones here, not all; method: immunoSEQ multiplex PCR. The data show about 200,000 clones, roughly three quarters seen once. The sample here was PBMCs, taken after 12 months of ibrutinib treatment. The receptor source for this set is a human donor with chronic lymphocytic leukemia.

This sequence joins TRBV2 and TRBJ2-7; D is ambiguous. CDR1 and CDR2 (germline): SNHLY, FYNNEI. The V and J ends lost 4 bases and 5 bases respectively, with 6 bases between them. The CDR3 loop spans 11 amino acids. CDR3 sequence reads: CASSVLNEQYF. In DNA form, the CDR3 reads TGTGCCAGCAGTGTTCTCAACGAGCAGTACTTC.

The chain employs TRBV6-5 and TRBJ1-1, with D hard to call. V dropped 2 bases and J dropped 1 base, with 8 bases sitting between them. CDR1 and CDR2 from the germline V gene are MNHEY and SVGAGI. The CDR3 is 14 amino acids. The CDR3 nucleotides read TGTGCCAGCAGTTACGAGGCTTCGAACACTGAAGCTTTCTTT. Its translation: CASSYEASNTEAFF.

The chain links TRBV4-2 to TRBJ2-7; D gene unclear. The CDR3 totals 16 residues. The V and J ends lost 0 bases and 7 bases respectively, with 19 bases between them. Germline V gene data show CDR1 as LGHNA and CDR2 as YNFKEQ. The CDR3 protein is CASSQDGAPRVLEQYF. CDR3 nucleotides: TGTGCCAGCAGCCAAGATGGAGCGCCAAGGGTGTTAGAGCAGTACTTC.

This clone was picked up one time. The gene calls are TRBV6-5 and TRBJ2-7; 7 nucleotides line up with TRBD1. Trimming removed 6 bases from V and 5 bases from J; junction bases left unmatched: 13. The CDR3 totals 15 residues. Germline CDR1 MNHEY, CDR2 SVGAGI. The CDR3 is CASSLETGYGNEQYF. Written as DNA, the CDR3 is TGTGCCAGCAGCCTAGAGACAGGGTACGGTAACGAGCAGTACTTC.

The V gene is TRBV19, the J gene TRBJ2-7, with D perhaps assigned TRBD1 or TRBD2 (5 bases each). Trimming removed 3 bases from V and 3 bases from J, with 18 bases in between. Per the germline V gene, CDR1 is LNHDA and CDR2 is SQIVND (reference sequence). The CDR3 is 16 residues long. CDR3 loop: CASSIDGATIVYEQYF. DNA of the CDR3: TGTGCCAGTAGTATCGACGGGGCCACCATAGTCTACGAGCAGTACTTC.

The gene calls are TRBV14 and TRBJ1-2; a weak D match, TRBD1 (6 bases). The CDR3 sequence is 13 residues long. CDR1 and CDR2 from the germline V gene are SGHDN and FVKESK. V gave up 8 bases and J gave up 6 bases, with 16 bases separating them. The CDR3 sequence is CASEANRAHGYTF. The CDR3 nucleotides are TGTGCCAGCGAGGCGAACAGGGCTCATGGCTACACCTTC.

The chain links TRBV5-8 to TRBJ2-2; TRBD2 matches 9 bases. Trimming took 10 bases from V and 0 from J; bases not matched to a gene: 7. The germline V gene has CDR1 SGHTS and CDR2 YDEGEE. The CDR3 consists of 15 residues. The CDR3 protein is CALGASGTNTGELFF. The CDR3 region has the DNA TGTGCCCTGGGTGCTAGCGGGACGAACACCGGGGAGCTGTTTTTT.

This clone was counted between two and nine times. This chain connects TRBV30 to TRBJ2-1; the D gene is possibly TRBD1 (6 bases). Trimming took off 0 bases at V and 10 bases at J, with 13 bases between the two ends. The CDR3 covers 13 residues. CDR1 GTSNPN and CDR2 SVGIG come from the germline V gene (reference sequence). CDR3 coding DNA: TGTGCCTGGAGTGTAATGTGGGGGCGGGAGCAGTTCTTC. It translates to CAWSVMWGREQFF. Drawing the rest from reference TRBV30 and TRBJ2-1, the complete variable domain is SQTIHQWPATLVQPVGSPLSLECTVEGTSNPNLYWYRQAAGRGLQLLFYSVGIGQISSEVPQNLSASRPQDRQFILSSKKLLLSDSGFYLCAWSVMWGREQFFGPGTRLTVL.

This chain links TRBV4-3 with TRBJ2-4, with 7 bases identical to TRBD1. CDR3 size: 17 residues. Germline values: CDR1 LGHNA, CDR2 YSLEER. J lost 5 bases, V lost 0 bases, and 10 bases had no gene match. CDR3: CASSQDKFPGGQNIQYF. CDR3 DNA: TGCGCCAGCAGCCAAGATAAATTCCCAGGGGGTCAAAACATTCAGTACTTC.

This rearrangement joins TRBV5-1 to TRBJ2-1, with a weak D call TRBD2 (6 bases). This CDR3 spans 16 amino acids. V was clipped by 0 bases and J by 0 bases, with 10 bases between them. Germline values: CDR1 SGHRS, CDR2 YFSETQ. The CDR3 is CASSLGRDSSYNEQFF. CDR3 bases: TGCGCCAGCAGCTTGGGAAGGGACTCCTCCTACAATGAGCAGTTCTTC.

This clone was picked up a small number of times. The CDR3 loop reads CASSLGTSGEQYF. For the CDR3, the DNA is TGTGCCAGCAGCCTCGGGACTAGCGGAGAGCAGTACTTC. This sequence joins TRBV7-6 and TRBJ2-7, with 11 bases matching TRBD2. The CDR3 has 13 amino acids. Looked up from germline, CDR1 is SGHVS and CDR2 is FNYEAQ. The V gene end was trimmed by 5 bases and the J gene end by 7 bases; junction bases not matched to a gene: 4.

The chain links TRBV7-2 to TRBJ2-5, with TRBD2 identical over 10 bases. The junction had 10 bases not matched to a gene; V was cut back by 7 bases and J by 5 bases. Germline assignment: CDR1 SGHTA and CDR2 FQGNSA. This CDR3 is built from 15 residues. The CDR3 sequence: CASKPGGSGRETQYF. DNA for the CDR3: TGTGCCAGCAAGCCCGGGGGTAGCGGGAGGGAGACCCAGTACTTC.

The genes are TRBV4-3 and TRBJ1-3, with D unclear. This CDR3 is built from 17 residues. CDR1 and CDR2 (germline): LGHNA, YSLEER. V lost 0 bases and J 2 bases, leaving 14 bases between the germline ends. The CDR3, as DNA: TGCGCCAGCAGCCAAGAAGTACGGCCGCACCCTGGAAACACCATATATTTT. Translated: CASSQEVRPHPGNTIYF.

This clone was seen more than once but under ten times. The chain employs TRBV25-1 and TRBJ2-2; D not resolved. The germline V gene encodes CDR1 MGHDK and CDR2 SYGVNS. V was clipped by 4 bases and J by 0 bases, with 9 bases between them. This CDR3 spans 15 amino acids. The CDR3 is CASSVAGPNTGELFF. In DNA form, the CDR3 reads TGTGCCAGCAGTGTGGCCGGCCCGAACACCGGGGAGCTGTTTTTT.

This clone was counted a few times. The chain couples TRBV29-1 to TRBJ2-7, with a tentative D call TRBD1 (6 bases). V was cut by 2 bases and J by 3 bases, with 11 bases left in between. The germline V gene has CDR1 SQVTM and CDR2 ANQGSEA. The CDR3 length is 13 residues. The CDR3 reads CSVETRGSYEQYF. DNA for the CDR3: TGCAGCGTTGAAACGAGGGGGAGCTACGAGCAGTACTTC.

This clone was picked up one time. The chain has TRBV7-2 and TRBJ2-7; tentatively, D is TRBD1 or TRBD2 (6 bases each). V lost 3 bases and J lost 6, with 12 bases in between. CDR1 is SGHTA and CDR2 is FQGNSA in the germline V gene. This CDR3 is built from 13 residues. CDR3 bases: TGTGCCAGCAGCTTGGGGAGGACAGCCGAGCAGTACTTC. Protein product: CASSLGRTAEQYF.